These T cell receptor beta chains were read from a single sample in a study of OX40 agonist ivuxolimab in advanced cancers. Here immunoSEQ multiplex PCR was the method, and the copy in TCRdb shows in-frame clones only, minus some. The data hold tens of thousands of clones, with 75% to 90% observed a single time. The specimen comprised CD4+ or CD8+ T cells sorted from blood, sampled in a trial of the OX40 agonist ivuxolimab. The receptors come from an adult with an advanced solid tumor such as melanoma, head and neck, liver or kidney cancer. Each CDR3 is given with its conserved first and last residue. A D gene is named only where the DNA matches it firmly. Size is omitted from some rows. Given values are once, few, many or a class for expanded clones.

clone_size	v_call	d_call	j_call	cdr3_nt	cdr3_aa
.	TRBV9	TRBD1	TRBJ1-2	TGTGCCAGCAGCCTGGGACAGCTCTATGGCTACACCTTC	CASSLGQLYGYTF
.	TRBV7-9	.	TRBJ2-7	TGTGCCAGCAGCTTAGCCGCAGGGGCCGTTTACGAGCAGTACTTC	CASSLAAGAVYEQYF
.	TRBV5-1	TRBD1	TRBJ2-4	TGCGCCAGCAGCTTTGAGGGGGCGCTAAACATTCAGTACTTC	CASSFEGALNIQYF
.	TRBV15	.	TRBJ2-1	TGTGCCACCAGGTCCCCACCTAAGAATGAGCAGTTCTTC	CATRSPPKNEQFF
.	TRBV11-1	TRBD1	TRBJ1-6	TGTGCCAGCAGCCCGGACAGGGAGGTTTCACCCCTCCACTTT	CASSPDREVSPLHF
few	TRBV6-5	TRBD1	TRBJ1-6	TGTGCCAGTCAGACAGGGTTTGGTACCCTCCACTTT	CASQTGFGTLHF
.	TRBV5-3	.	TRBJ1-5	.	CARSFLCGRLNSNQPQHF
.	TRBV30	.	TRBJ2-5	TGTGCCTGGAGTGTACGACGGGAGACCCAGTACTTC	CAWSVRRETQYF
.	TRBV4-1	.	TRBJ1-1	TGCGCCAGCAGCGAGTACGTCATATTAGTCGCTACCCAACGGAACACTGAAGCTTTCTTT	CASSEYVILVATQRNTEAFF
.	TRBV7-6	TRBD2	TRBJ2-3	TGTGCCAGCAGCGGACGACTAGCGGGGACGCAGTATTTT	CASSGRLAGTQYF
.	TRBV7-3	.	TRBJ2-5	TGTGCCAGCAGCTTAGGGGGCCGTCCAGAGACCCAGTACTTC	CASSLGGRPETQYF
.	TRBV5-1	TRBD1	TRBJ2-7	TGCGCCAGCAGCGCGGGACAGGACGCCTACGAGCAGTACTTC	CASSAGQDAYEQYF
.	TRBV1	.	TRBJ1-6	TGCACCAGCAGCCTAGAGAGACGAACCAGGACTGCAGGAGTTTCATTCTCACCCCTCCACTTT	CTSSLERRTRTAGVSFSPLHF
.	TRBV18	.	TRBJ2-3	TGTGCCAGCTCCCTCCTCCAGGATACGCAGTATTTT	CASSLLQDTQYF